These 16 T cell receptor beta chains were all obtained from the same sample, sequenced in a study of T cells in narcolepsy. The assay was immunoSEQ multiplex PCR, and TCRdb's table has in-frame clones only and misses some. The table has over 25,000 clones, 79% seen once. The sequencing input was memory (CD45RA-) CD4+ T cells from blood. These receptors came from a human donor in good health.

V gene TRBV7-8 combines with J gene TRBJ1-1; D possibly corresponds to TRBD1 (5 bases). The CDR3 is 13 amino acids. Germline V gene data show CDR1 as SGHVS and CDR2 as FQNEAQ. V was shortened by 5 bases and J by 5 bases, with 12 bases between the two germline ends. CDR3 in amino acids: CASSPLRDTEAFF. As DNA, the CDR3 is TGTGCCAGCAGCCCACTCAGGGATACTGAAGCTTTCTTT. The complete variable domain, with remaining parts taken from reference TRBV7-8 and TRBJ1-1, reads GAGVSQSPRYKVAKRGQDVALRCDPISGHVSLFWYQQALGQGPEFLTYFQNEAQLDKSGLPSDRFFAERPEGSVSTLKIQRTQQEDSAVYLCASSPLRDTEAFFGQGTRLTVV.

The chain carries TRBV19 and TRBJ2-3; TRBD1 or TRBD2 may be the D gene (6 bases each). The CDR3 is 14 amino acids. The V gene lost 10 bases and the J gene lost 2 bases, with 16 bases spanning the gap. Germline CDR1 reads LNHDA; CDR2 reads SQIVND (reference sequence). In DNA form, the CDR3 reads TGTGCCACACGAACAGGGACTTACACAGATACGCAGTATTTT. This gives the protein CATRTGTYTDTQYF.

This clone was found once. Distinct nucleotide sequences in the sample also encode this CDR3. The J gene is TRBJ2-1, the V gene TRBV7-2, with 9 bases identical to TRBD2. The CDR3 has 18 amino acids. V was clipped by 7 bases and J by 1 base; unmatched bases: 14. Germline V CDR1 and CDR2: SGHTA, FQGNSA. The CDR3 sequence: CASTVRAGGHQSYNEQFF. Here the CDR3 DNA reads TGTGCCAGCACCGTCCGGGCGGGGGGGCACCAGTCCTACAATGAGCAGTTCTTC.

The V call is TRBV5-8, the J call TRBJ2-1; 9 bases agree with TRBD2. Germline assignment: CDR1 SGHTS and CDR2 YDEGEE. The trim removed 0 bases at V and 8 bases at J, leaving 9 bases unmatched. This CDR3 is 16 amino acids long. Here the CDR3 reads CASSLAGRGGRYEQFF. DNA for the CDR3: TGTGCCAGCAGCTTGGCCGGGCGGGGGGGCCGCTATGAGCAGTTCTTC.

The J gene is TRBJ1-1, the V gene TRBV6-5; D possibly corresponds to TRBD1 (5 bases). Looked up from germline, CDR1 is MNHEY and CDR2 is SVGAGI. Trimming took 8 bases from V and 0 from J, leaving 10 bases between them. The CDR3 runs 13 residues. Here the CDR3 DNA reads TGTGCCAGCCGGGGACCCTTGAACACTGAAGCTTTCTTT. Residues: CASRGPLNTEAFF.

The gene calls are TRBV5-4 and TRBJ2-5; possible D gene TRBD2, 6 bases. The DNA matches TRBJ2-7 better at its end, which makes the J call doubtful. The CDR3 is made up of 15 amino acids. CDR1 and CDR2 from the germline V gene are SGHNT and YYREEE (reference sequence). The CDR3 is CASTTRDGSSYEQYF. DNA of the CDR3: TGTGCCAGCACCACGAGGGACGGGAGCTCCTACGAGCAGTACTTC.

The chain uses TRBV6-6 and TRBJ2-3; possible D gene TRBD1, 5 bases. V was shortened by 6 bases and J by 4 bases, with 17 bases between the two germline ends. Germline V lookup: CDR1 MNHNY, CDR2 SVGAGI (reference sequence). The CDR3 spans 15 residues. The DNA of the CDR3 is TGTGCCAGCAGAAGGACCCAGTCAGGGTCAGATACGCAGTATTTT. Encoded protein: CASRRTQSGSDTQYF.

The V gene is TRBV5-1, the J gene TRBJ2-1, with a weak D call TRBD1 (5 bases). V was shortened by 5 bases and J by 7 bases, with 25 bases between the two germline ends. CDR1 SGHRS and CDR2 YFSETQ come from the germline V gene. The CDR3 spans 17 residues. In nucleotides, the CDR3 is TGCGCCAGCAGTCTAGTTCGGCAGGGTGGTCTTGGGAATGAGCAGTTCTTC. This encodes CASSLVRQGGLGNEQFF.

Of note for this clone: Germline and junction disagree at one end, which may indicate a read error. The CDR3 loop is CASRLGGTTDTQYF. The CDR3 DNA reads as TGCGCCAGCCGCTTGGGGGGGACCACAGATACGCAGTATTTT. The chain combines TRBV5-1 with TRBJ2-3; TRBD2 matches at 7 bases. The CDR3 consists of 14 residues. Germline V gene data show CDR1 as SGHRS and CDR2 as YFSETQ.

V gene TRBV7-8 combines with J gene TRBJ1-5, with 8 bases aligning to TRBD1. There are 16 residues in the CDR3. V was pared by 4 bases and J by 5 bases, with 10 bases of the junction left unmatched. Germline V gives CDR1 SGHVS, CDR2 FQNEAQ. Here the CDR3 DNA reads TGTGCCAGCAGCTCAGGGGGCAAAATTGGAGATCAGCCCCAGCATTTT. This sequence encodes CASSSGGKIGDQPQHF.

CDR3 nucleotide sequence: TGTGCCAGCAGCCCCCCTACAGGGGCCTTCTCTGGGGCCAACGTCCTGACTTTC. Translating gives CASSPPTGAFSGANVLTF. The rearrangement links TRBV9 to TRBJ2-6; 7 nucleotides agree with TRBD1. CDR1 is SGDLS and CDR2 is YYNGEE in the germline V gene. The CDR3 is 18 amino acids. With V trimmed by 4 bases and J by 0 bases, 10 bases remained unmatched.

This chain links TRBV4-2 with TRBJ2-3; D uncertain. In germline, CDR1 is LGHNA, CDR2 YNFKEQ. The V end lost 2 bases, the J end lost 0 bases, and 12 bases lay between the germline ends. The CDR3 extends over 16 amino acids. The CDR3 loop reads CASSQSTAASTDTQYF. CDR3 bases: TGTGCCAGCAGCCAAAGCACCGCGGCGAGCACAGATACGCAGTATTTT.

The chain carries TRBV18 and TRBJ1-5; D not resolved. This CDR3 is 12 amino acids long. Germline V gives CDR1 KGHSH, CDR2 LQKENI. The V and J ends lost 3 bases and 3 bases respectively, with 3 bases between them. The CDR3: CASSPDNQPQHF. CDR3 nucleotide sequence: TGTGCCAGCTCACCTGACAATCAGCCCCAGCATTTT.

This chain joins TRBV19 and TRBJ2-5, with 12 bases matching TRBD2. V was pared by 5 bases and J by 4 bases, with 5 bases of the junction left unmatched. Germline CDR1 and CDR2: LNHDA and SQIVND (reference sequence). This CDR3 is built from 15 residues. The CDR3 sequence is CASSWASGRVETQYF. In DNA form, the CDR3 reads TGTGCCAGTAGTTGGGCTAGCGGGAGGGTAGAGACCCAGTACTTC.

In this sample, this clone turned up a few times. V and J are TRBV28 and TRBJ1-2; D is unresolved. V dropped 4 bases and J dropped 4 bases, with 7 bases sitting between them. This CDR3 has 12 amino acids. CDR1 and CDR2 from the germline V gene are MDHEN and SYDVKM. As DNA, the CDR3 is TGTGCCAGCAGTTCAGGATTCTATGGCTACACCTTC. Protein: CASSSGFYGYTF.

The J gene is TRBJ1-2, the V gene TRBV5-1; D is unclear. The CDR3 spans 14 residues. Germline V gene sequence: CDR1 SGHRS, CDR2 YFSETQ. The V end was cut by 0 bases, the J end by 2 bases, with 8 bases between. The CDR3 spells CASSLGGSNYGYTF. The DNA for the CDR3 is TGCGCCAGCAGCTTGGGAGGGTCCAACTATGGCTACACCTTC.